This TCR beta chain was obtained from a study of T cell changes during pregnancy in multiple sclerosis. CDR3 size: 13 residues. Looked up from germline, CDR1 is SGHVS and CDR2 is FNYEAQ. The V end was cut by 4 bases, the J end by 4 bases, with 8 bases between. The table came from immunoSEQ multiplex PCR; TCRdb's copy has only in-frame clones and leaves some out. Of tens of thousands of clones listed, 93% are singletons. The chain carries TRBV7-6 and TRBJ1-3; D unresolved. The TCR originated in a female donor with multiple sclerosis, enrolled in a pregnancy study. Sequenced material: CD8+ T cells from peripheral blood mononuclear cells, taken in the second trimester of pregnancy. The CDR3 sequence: CASSSSVGNTIYF. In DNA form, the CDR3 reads TGTGCCAGCAGCTCTTCGGTGGGAAACACCATATATTTT.